The 12 T cell receptor beta chains below come from one sample, sequenced in a study of cytomegalovirus exposure and HLA in healthy donors. PCR was performed using 60 Vbeta and 13 Jbeta primers. Using immunoSEQ multiplex PCR, the repertoire was profiled, and TCRdb retains in-frame clones only, with some absent. The sample yields around 130,000 clones, around 69% seen once. Input material: PBMCs. These receptors came from a woman aged 40 to 49 in good health and CMV-seropositive.

The gene calls are TRBV27 and TRBJ1-3; D is unclear. V was trimmed by 6 bases and J by 0 bases, leaving 12 bases between them. Looked up from germline, CDR1 is MNHEY and CDR2 is SMNVEV (reference sequence). This CDR3 has 15 residues. The CDR3 DNA reads as TGTGCCAGCAGCCCCCCCCCAGTCTCTGGAAACACCATATATTTT. This gives the protein CASSPPPVSGNTIYF.

This chain joins TRBV18 and TRBJ2-5, with D perhaps TRBD2 (5 bases). V was clipped by 3 bases and J by 3 bases, with 5 bases between them. Germline V gene sequence: CDR1 KGHSH, CDR2 LQKENI. The CDR3 sequence is 12 residues long. Here the CDR3 reads CASSPEEETQYF. As DNA, the CDR3 is TGTGCCAGCTCACCGGAGGAAGAGACCCAGTACTTC.

The genes are TRBV6-1 and TRBJ1-1, with TRBD1 as a possible D gene (5 bases). From germline, CDR1 is MNHNS and CDR2 SASEGT. The CDR3 contains 13 residues. Trimming removed 1 base from V and 8 bases from J, with 11 bases in between. The CDR3 loop is CASSEVGQGEAFF. The CDR3, as DNA: TGTGCCAGCAGTGAAGTTGGTCAGGGAGAAGCTTTCTTT.

The V and J genes are TRBV2 and TRBJ1-1, with D unresolved. CDR1 is SNHLY, CDR2 FYNNEI, per germline. The CDR3 has 12 residues. Trimming stripped 6 bases from V and 10 bases from J, with 15 bases between. The CDR3 here is CASSAEGGGAFF. Written as DNA, the CDR3 is TGTGCCAGCAGCGCCGAGGGAGGAGGAGCTTTCTTT.

The chain uses TRBV6-1 and TRBJ1-2, with D possibly matching TRBD1 (5 bases). V lost 6 bases, J lost 3 bases, and 17 bases lay in between. The CDR3 is 15 amino acids. Germline lookup yields CDR1 MNHNS and CDR2 SASEGT. DNA for the CDR3: TGTGCCAGCAGCTTTGGAGGGGTAATCGACTATGGCTACACCTTC. Protein: CASSFGGVIDYGYTF.

This clone was detected only a few times. The chain employs TRBV6-5 and TRBJ2-7, with a weak D call TRBD2 (6 bases). Germline V gene data show CDR1 as MNHEY and CDR2 as SVGAGI. Trimming removed 6 bases at V and 2 bases at J, with 17 bases between. The CDR3 has 15 residues. The CDR3 protein is CASRRVGGWPYEQYF. The CDR3 DNA reads as TGTGCCAGCAGACGGGTGGGGGGTTGGCCCTACGAGCAGTACTTC.

The V and J genes are TRBV7-9 and TRBJ2-7; possibly TRBD2 for D (6 bases). Deletions cut 1 base from V and 4 bases from J, with 17 bases between. Germline V gives CDR1 SEHNR, CDR2 FQNEAQ (reference sequence). The CDR3 sequence is 16 residues long. The CDR3 bases are TGTGCCAGCAGCTTAGGCAGCGGGCCAGTGTTTTACGAGCAGTACTTC. Translated, it gives CASSLGSGPVFYEQYF.

The rearrangement links TRBV29-1 to TRBJ1-2; the match to TRBD1 covers 9 bases. CDR1 and CDR2 from the germline V gene are SQVTM and ANQGSEA. The CDR3 length is 12 residues. Trimming removed 5 bases from V and 7 bases from J; junction bases left unmatched: 5. CDR3 sequence reads: CSVNRQGVGYTF. CDR3 in DNA: TGCAGCGTTAACAGACAGGGGGTTGGCTACACCTTC.

The chain joins TRBV30 to TRBJ1-1; D is perhaps TRBD1 (5 bases). The CDR3 extends over 11 amino acids. CDR1 is GTSNPN and CDR2 is SVGIG in the germline V gene (reference sequence). Between the trimmed V and J ends, which lost 3 bases and 11 bases, there was a span of 13 bases. The CDR3, as DNA: TGTGCCTGGAGGGCGGGGGTGGGGGCTTTCTTT. It translates to CAWRAGVGAFF.

The V gene is TRBV18, the J gene TRBJ1-5; D unclear. The CDR3 runs to 13 residues. Trimming pared 4 bases from V and 6 bases from J, leaving 10 bases between. Germline CDR1 and CDR2: KGHSH and LQKENI. This CDR3 is CASSLGSGQPQHF. The CDR3 nucleotides read TGTGCCAGCTCACTCGGGTCCGGTCAGCCCCAGCATTTT.

The chain combines TRBV15 with TRBJ2-3; D not certain. The CDR3 has 15 residues. V was shortened by 0 bases and J by 4 bases, with 11 bases between the two germline ends. Germline values: CDR1 LNHNV, CDR2 YYDKDF (reference sequence). The CDR3 region has the DNA TGTGCCACCAGCAGAGATACGGGTTCGGCAGATACGCAGTATTTT. Translating gives CATSRDTGSADTQYF.

A single count supports this clone. The chain carries TRBV5-1 and TRBJ2-5, with a possible D match to TRBD2 (6 bases). The CDR3 is 16 residues long. Germline V gene data show CDR1 as SGHRS and CDR2 as YFSETQ. V dropped 0 bases and J dropped 5 bases, with 17 bases sitting between them. This CDR3 is CASSLGASEGRETQYF. The CDR3 DNA reads as TGCGCCAGCAGCTTGGGGGCTAGCGAGGGGCGGGAGACCCAGTACTTC.